This record covers a single T cell receptor (beta chain). This record comes from a study of Ad26.COV2.S vaccination and SARS-CoV-2 variants. This CDR3 region has 14 residues. The germline gives CDR1 SGHTA, CDR2 FQGNSA. V lost 5 bases, J lost 6 bases, and 10 bases stayed unmatched. The treatment is: 15 to 20 received Ad26.COV2.S at low or high dose, single or two shots; 5 received placebo; per-sample allocation not given. Collection of the samples took place on day 63 after the first injection of vaccine or placebo. Libraries were prepared by immunoSEQ multiplex PCR; TCRdb keeps only in-frame clonotypes and omits some of them. The sample includes about 280,000 clones, around 87% seen only once; the top ten take 3% to 4%.

This TCR was sampled from a person aged 18-65 years who received the Ad26.COV2.S COVID-19 vaccine or a placebo. The sequenced sample was peripheral blood, obtained in a trial of Ad26.COV2.S vaccine versus placebo. The V gene is TRBV7-2, the J gene TRBJ2-7; 7 positions match TRBD1. The CDR3 region has the DNA TGTGCCAGCAGCACCTTACAGGGGTTTGGCGAGCAGTACTTC. Residues: CASSTLQGFGEQYF. Full variable domain (outside the CDR3, taken from reference TRBV7-2 and TRBJ2-7): GAGVSQSPSNKVTEKGKDVELRCDPISGHTALYWYRQSLGQGLEFLIYFQGNSAPDKSGLPSDRFSAERTGGSVSTLTIQRTQQEDSAVYLCASSTLQGFGEQYFGPGTRLTVT.